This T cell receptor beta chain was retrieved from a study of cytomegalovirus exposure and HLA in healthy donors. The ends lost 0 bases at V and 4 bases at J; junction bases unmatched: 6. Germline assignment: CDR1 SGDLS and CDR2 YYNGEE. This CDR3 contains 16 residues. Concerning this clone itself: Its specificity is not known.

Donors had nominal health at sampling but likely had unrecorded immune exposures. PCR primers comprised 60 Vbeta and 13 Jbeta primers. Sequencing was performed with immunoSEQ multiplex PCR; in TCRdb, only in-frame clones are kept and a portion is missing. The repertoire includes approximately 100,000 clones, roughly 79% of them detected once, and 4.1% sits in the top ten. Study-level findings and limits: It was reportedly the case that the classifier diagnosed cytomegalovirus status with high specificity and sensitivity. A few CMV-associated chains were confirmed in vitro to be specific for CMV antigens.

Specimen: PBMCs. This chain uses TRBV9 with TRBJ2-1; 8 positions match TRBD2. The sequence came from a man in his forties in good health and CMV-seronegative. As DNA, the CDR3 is TGTGCCAGCAGCGTAGCGGGGGGGCCGGAATACAATGAGCAGTTCTTC. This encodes CASSVAGGPEYNEQFF.